Described below is a single T cell receptor (beta chain) sequence and its context. Its binding antigen is unknown. Qualities for individual bases were not recorded, and no much larger clone is one base off. The immunoSEQ Assay, a bias-controlled multiplex PCR, was used to amplify TCRbeta CDR3 regions from genomic DNA. On the study's bioinformatics: Nucleated cell counts per sample were estimated from amplification of reference gene primers within the assay. Sequence reads were collapsed and filtered to measure the absolute abundance of every unique TCRbeta CDR3 rearrangement. Productive Simpson clonality was computed per sample as the square root of Simpson's diversity index over productive rearrangements. TCRdb provides this immuneACCESS table in a form limited to in-frame rearrangements. Some clones are lacking; in checked studies, under half of them reflect an unresolved V gene, and why the rest are absent is not known. For V, J and clone size, that table is used; D and trimming come from the DNA. The sample table contains some 200,000 clones; only one count was recorded for around 86% of them. The leading ten clones occupy 3.5% to 5% of the sample.

This entry is derived from a study of blood T cell repertoires in COVID-19 (dated by TCRdb to 2020 to 2021). Notes on the research overall: Samples from collaborators originated in the United States, Italy and Spain and spanned both the acute and convalescent phases of COVID-19. The prospective study material was composed of cDNA or gDNA derived from T cells, B-cell-depleted T cells, or PBMCs. The dataset comprised deeply sampled blood TCRbeta repertoires from subjects exposed to, actively infected with, or recovered from COVID-19. The repertoires were released in a freely available public database meant as a resource for research on the immune response to SARS-CoV-2. Samples came from the ongoing ImmuneRACE study (first 160 participants) plus 1,254 subjects from 6 global collaborators. Sample metadata almost always included a de-identified subject ID, COVID-19 status, age in years and sex. Where available, HLA class I and class II types were taken from metadata supplied by the sample provider and were not determined by assay-based typing. Broad study findings and their caveats: The amount of clinical and demographic metadata varied by source and participant and was provided uncurated.

The collaborating institutions used their own protocols to collect whole blood in K2EDTA tubes. For TCRbeta analysis, collaborator samples were shipped as frozen whole blood, as isolated PBMCs, or as DNA extracted from either sample type. The sequenced sample was peripheral blood. The clonotype was recovered from a man aged 50-60 years with acute or convalescent COVID-19.

The DNA sequence is as follows: TGCGCCAGCAGCTTGCCGGGACAGGGGTTAGGCTACACCTTC. This gives the protein CASSLPGQGLGYTF. The rearrangement combines TRBV5-1 with TRBJ1-2, and 10 junction bases match TRBD1. The CDR3, from cysteine to phenylalanine, totals 14 residues. The DNA shown is the 42-base CDR3, in frame from base 1. CDR1 and CDR2, looked up from the germline V gene, are SGHRS and YFSETQ. After removal of 1 base from V and 8 bases from J, the junction retains 5 bases not matched to a gene.